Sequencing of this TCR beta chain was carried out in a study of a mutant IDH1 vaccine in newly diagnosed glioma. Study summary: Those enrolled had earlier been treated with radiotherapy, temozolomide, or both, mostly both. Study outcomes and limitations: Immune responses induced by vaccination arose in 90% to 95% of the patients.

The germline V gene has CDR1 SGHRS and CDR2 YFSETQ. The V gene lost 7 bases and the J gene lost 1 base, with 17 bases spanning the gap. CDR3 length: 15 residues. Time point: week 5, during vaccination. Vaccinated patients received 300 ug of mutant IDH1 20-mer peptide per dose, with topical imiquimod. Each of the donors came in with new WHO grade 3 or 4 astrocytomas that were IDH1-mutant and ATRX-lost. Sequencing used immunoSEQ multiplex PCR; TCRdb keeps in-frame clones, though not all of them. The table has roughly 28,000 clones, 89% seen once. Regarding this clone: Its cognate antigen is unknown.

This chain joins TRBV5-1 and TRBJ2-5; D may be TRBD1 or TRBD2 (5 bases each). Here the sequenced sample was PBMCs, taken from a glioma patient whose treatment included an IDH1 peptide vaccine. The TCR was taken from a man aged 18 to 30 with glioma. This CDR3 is CASGKYGASQETQYF. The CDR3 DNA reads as TGCGCCAGCGGAAAGTACGGGGCCAGCCAAGAGACCCAGTACTTC.